The 6 T cell receptor beta chains reported below all come from one sample, sequenced in a study of T cell responses to AZD1222 COVID-19 vaccine. Generated by immunoSEQ multiplex PCR, the TCRdb table keeps only in-frame clones and is missing some. The sample lists under 150,000 clones, 85% to 90% occurring once. Sequencing used peripheral blood, obtained on day 0 of AZD1222 vaccination. The receptors stem from an adult in good health.

The chain recombines TRBV5-1 with TRBJ2-5; 7 bases agree with TRBD2. Germline V gives CDR1 SGHRS, CDR2 YFSETQ. With 5 bases clipped from V and 2 bases from J, the junction kept 9 bases outside the gene matches. CDR3 length: 15 amino acids. CDR3 in amino acids: CASSFFGGEQETQYF. In DNA form, the CDR3 reads TGCGCCAGCAGTTTCTTTGGGGGGGAACAAGAGACCCAGTACTTC.

This clone came up a few times. The chain carries TRBV12-3 or TRBV12-4 and TRBJ2-1; D is possibly TRBD2 (5 bases). CDR3 length: 11 residues. The germline V and J ends were trimmed by 6 bases and 7 bases, with 7 bases remaining between them. The CDR3 protein is CASSPGNEQFF. CDR3 sequence (DNA): TGTGCCAGCAGCCCGGGGAATGAGCAGTTCTTC.

CDR3 coding DNA: TGTGCCACCAGTGATCCGGGACAGGGCCTCTATGGCTACACCTTC. Its translation is CATSDPGQGLYGYTF. This chain joins TRBV24-1 and TRBJ1-2, with 9 bases identical to TRBD1. Germline V gene data show CDR1 as KGHDR and CDR2 as SFDVKD. The CDR3 totals 15 residues. V shed 3 bases and J 4 bases; nucleotides not matched to a gene: 5.

The chain recombines TRBV5-1 with TRBJ1-1; weak D call: TRBD1 (6 bases). CDR1 and CDR2 (germline): SGHRS, YFSETQ. Trimming took off 2 bases at V and 5 bases at J, with 13 bases between the two ends. The CDR3 totals 14 residues. DNA for the CDR3: TGCGCCAGCAGCTTTACAGGGAGTGGGACTGAAGCTTTCTTT. Translating it yields CASSFTGSGTEAFF.

This clone came up a few times. V is TRBV2 and J is TRBJ1-2; 11 positions match TRBD1. Germline V gene data show CDR1 as SNHLY and CDR2 as FYNNEI. The J segment lost 2 bases and the V segment lost 3 bases, leaving 5 bases of the junction unmatched. The CDR3 is 16 amino acids. The CDR3 spells CASSEGQGGRNYGYTF. The CDR3 DNA reads TGTGCCAGCAGTGAGGGACAGGGGGGTAGAAACTATGGCTACACCTTC.

The V call is TRBV5-6, the J call TRBJ1-1; D gene uncertain. The CDR3 sequence is 12 residues long. Trimming stripped 1 base from V and 1 base from J, with 2 bases between. Germline lookup yields CDR1 SGHDT and CDR2 YYEEEE. The CDR3 DNA reads as TGTGCCAGCAGCTTGTGGAACACTGAAGCTTTCTTT. Its protein product is CASSLWNTEAFF.